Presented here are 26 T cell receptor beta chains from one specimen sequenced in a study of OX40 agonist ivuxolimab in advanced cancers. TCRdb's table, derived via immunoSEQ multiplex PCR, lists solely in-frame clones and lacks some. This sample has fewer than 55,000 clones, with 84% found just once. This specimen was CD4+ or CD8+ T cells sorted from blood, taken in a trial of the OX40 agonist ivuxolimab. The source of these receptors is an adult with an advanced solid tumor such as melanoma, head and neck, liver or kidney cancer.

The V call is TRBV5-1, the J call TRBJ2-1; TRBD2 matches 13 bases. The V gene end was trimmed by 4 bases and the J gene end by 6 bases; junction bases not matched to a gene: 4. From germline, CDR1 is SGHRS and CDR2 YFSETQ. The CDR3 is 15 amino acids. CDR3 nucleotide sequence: TGCGCCAGCAGCCCATGGACTAGCGGGAGCAATGAGCAGTTCTTC. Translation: CASSPWTSGSNEQFF.

CDR3 nucleotides: TGTGCCAGCAGTTTATCACTCCTCACTAGCGGGAGAGGGACCCAGTACTTC. Translated: CASSLSLLTSGRGTQYF. The gene calls are TRBV27 and TRBJ2-5; TRBD2 matches at 11 bases. The germline gives CDR1 MNHEY, CDR2 SMNVEV (reference sequence). The CDR3 runs 17 residues. With 0 bases clipped from V and 7 bases from J, the junction kept 10 bases outside the gene matches.

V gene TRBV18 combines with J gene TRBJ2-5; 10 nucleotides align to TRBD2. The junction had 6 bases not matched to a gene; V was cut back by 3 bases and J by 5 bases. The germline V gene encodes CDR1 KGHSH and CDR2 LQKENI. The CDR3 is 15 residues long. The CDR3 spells CASSPSGRARETQYF. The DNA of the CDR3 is TGTGCCAGCTCACCGAGCGGGAGGGCCAGGGAGACCCAGTACTTC.

The CDR3 sequence is CASSMGLAYIHEQYF. The CDR3 region has the DNA TGTGCCAGTAGTATGGGACTAGCGTATATCCACGAGCAGTACTTC. The genes are TRBV19 and TRBJ2-7, with 10 bases that match TRBD2. Unmatched junction bases numbered 7, after V lost 3 bases and J lost 5 bases. The CDR3 is 15 residues long. Germline loops: CDR1 LNHDA, CDR2 SQIVND (reference sequence).

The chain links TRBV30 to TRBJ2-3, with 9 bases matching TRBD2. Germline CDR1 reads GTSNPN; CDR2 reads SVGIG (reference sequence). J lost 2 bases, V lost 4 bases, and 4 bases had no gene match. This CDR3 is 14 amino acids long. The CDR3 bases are TGTGCCTGGACTAGCGGGAATCCCACAGATACGCAGTATTTT. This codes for CAWTSGNPTDTQYF.

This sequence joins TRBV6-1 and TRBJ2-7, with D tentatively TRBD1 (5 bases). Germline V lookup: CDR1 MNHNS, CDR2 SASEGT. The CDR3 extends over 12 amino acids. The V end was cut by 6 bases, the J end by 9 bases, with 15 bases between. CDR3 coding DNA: TGTGCCAGCAGCCATGGGGCGAACGGGCAGTACTTC. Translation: CASSHGANGQYF.

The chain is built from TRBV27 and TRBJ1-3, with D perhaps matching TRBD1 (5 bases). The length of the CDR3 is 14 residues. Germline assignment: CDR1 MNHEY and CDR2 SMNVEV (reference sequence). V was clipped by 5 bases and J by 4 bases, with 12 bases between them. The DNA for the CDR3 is TGTGCCAGCAGTAACGCAGGGTCCGGAAACACCATATATTTT. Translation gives CASSNAGSGNTIYF.

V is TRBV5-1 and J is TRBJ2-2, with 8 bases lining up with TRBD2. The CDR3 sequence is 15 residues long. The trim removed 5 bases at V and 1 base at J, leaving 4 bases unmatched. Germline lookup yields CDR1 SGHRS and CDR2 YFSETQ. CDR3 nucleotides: TGCGCCAGCAGTTTAACTAGCGGGAACACCGGGGAGCTGTTTTTT. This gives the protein CASSLTSGNTGELFF. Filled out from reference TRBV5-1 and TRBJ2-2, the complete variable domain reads KAGVTQTPRYLIKTRGQQVTLSCSPISGHRSVSWYQQTPGQGLQFLFEYFSETQRNKGNFPGRFSGRQFSNSRSEMNVSTLELGDSALYLCASSLTSGNTGELFFGEGSRLTVL.

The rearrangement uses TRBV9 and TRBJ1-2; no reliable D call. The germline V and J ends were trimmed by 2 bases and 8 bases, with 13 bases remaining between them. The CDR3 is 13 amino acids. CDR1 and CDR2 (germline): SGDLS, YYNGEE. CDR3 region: CASSVRSGEGYTF. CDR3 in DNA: TGTGCCAGCAGCGTGAGGTCTGGGGAGGGCTACACCTTC.

CDR3 in DNA: TGTGCCTCCCAGGGACTGAACCAAGAGACCCAGTACTTC. It encodes CASQGLNQETQYF. The chain combines TRBV7-9 with TRBJ2-5; D may be TRBD2 (6 bases). Germline CDR1 is SEHNR and CDR2 is FQNEAQ (reference sequence). Trimming stripped 11 bases from V and 0 bases from J, with 13 bases between. The CDR3 extends over 13 amino acids.

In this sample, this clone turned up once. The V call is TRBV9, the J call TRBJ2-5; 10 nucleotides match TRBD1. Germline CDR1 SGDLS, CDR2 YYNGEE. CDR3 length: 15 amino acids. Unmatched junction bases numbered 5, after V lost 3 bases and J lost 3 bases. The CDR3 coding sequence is TGTGCCAGCAGCGAACGGACAGGGGGGAAAGAGACCCAGTACTTC. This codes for CASSERTGGKETQYF. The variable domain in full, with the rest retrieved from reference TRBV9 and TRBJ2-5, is DSGVTQTPKHLITATGQRVTLRCSPRSGDLSVYWYQQSLDQGLQFLIQYYNGEERAKGNILERFSAQQFPDLHSELNLSSLELGDSALYFCASSERTGGKETQYFGPGTRLLVL.

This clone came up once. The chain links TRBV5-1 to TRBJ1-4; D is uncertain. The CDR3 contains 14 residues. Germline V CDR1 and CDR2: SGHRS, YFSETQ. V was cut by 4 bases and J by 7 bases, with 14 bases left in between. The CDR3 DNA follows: TGCGCCAGCAGCCTAGGAGAGAGGGTTGAAAAACTGTTTTTT. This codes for CASSLGERVEKLFF.

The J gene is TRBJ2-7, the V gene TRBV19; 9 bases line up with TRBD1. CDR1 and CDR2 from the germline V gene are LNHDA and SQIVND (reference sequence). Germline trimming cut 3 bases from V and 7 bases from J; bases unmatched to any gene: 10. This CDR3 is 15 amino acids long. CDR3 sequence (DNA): TGTGCCAGTAGTATTCAGGGGACAGGGCAAGAAGAGCAGTACTTC. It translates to CASSIQGTGQEEQYF.

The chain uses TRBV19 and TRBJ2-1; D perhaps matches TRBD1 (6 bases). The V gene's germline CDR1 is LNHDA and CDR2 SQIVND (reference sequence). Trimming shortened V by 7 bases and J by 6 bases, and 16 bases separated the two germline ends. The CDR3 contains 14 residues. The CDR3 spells CASTPGVFGNEQFF. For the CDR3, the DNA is TGTGCCAGTACCCCAGGGGTTTTCGGCAATGAGCAGTTCTTC.

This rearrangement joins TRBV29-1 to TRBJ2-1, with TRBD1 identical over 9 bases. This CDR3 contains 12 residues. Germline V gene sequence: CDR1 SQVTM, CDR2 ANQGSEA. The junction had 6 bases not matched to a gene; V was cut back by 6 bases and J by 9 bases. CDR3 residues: CSVARTGVEQFF. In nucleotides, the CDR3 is TGCAGCGTGGCTCGGACAGGGGTTGAGCAGTTCTTC.

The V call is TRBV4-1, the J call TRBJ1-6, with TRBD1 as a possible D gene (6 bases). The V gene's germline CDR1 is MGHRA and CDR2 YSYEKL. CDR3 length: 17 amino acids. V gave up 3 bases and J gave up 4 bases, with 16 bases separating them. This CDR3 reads CASSQNPYGQYNSPLHF. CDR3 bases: TGCGCCAGCAGCCAGAATCCCTACGGACAGTATAATTCACCCCTCCACTTT.

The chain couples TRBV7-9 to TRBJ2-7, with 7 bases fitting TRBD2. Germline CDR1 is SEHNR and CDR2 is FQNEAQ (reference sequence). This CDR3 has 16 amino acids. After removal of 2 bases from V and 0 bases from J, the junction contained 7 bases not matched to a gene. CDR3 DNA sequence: TGTGCCAGCAGCTTATCGGGCGGGGGACCCTCCTACGAGCAGTACTTC. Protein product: CASSLSGGGPSYEQYF.

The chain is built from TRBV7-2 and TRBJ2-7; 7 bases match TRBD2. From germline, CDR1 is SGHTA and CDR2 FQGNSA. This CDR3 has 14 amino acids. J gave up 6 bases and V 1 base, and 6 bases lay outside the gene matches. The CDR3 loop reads CASSLGGGRGEQYF. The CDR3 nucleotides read TGTGCCAGCAGCTTAGGGGGCGGGAGAGGCGAGCAGTACTTC.

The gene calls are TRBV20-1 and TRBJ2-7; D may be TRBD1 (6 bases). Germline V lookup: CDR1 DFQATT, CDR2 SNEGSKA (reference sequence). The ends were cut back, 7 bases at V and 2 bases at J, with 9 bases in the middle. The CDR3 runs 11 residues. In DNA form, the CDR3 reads TGCAGTGGCCAGGGGACCTACGAGCAGTACTTC. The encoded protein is CSGQGTYEQYF.

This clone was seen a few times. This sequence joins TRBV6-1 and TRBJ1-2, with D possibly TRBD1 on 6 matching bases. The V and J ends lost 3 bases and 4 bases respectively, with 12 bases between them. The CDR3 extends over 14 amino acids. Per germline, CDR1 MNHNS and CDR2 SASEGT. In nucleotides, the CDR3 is TGTGCCAGCAGTGAGGGCGGACAGACCTATGGCTACACCTTC. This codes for CASSEGGQTYGYTF.

The CDR3 nucleotides read TGTGCCAGCAGCTCCAGGGGGCTTAACTATGGCTACACCTTC. It yields the protein CASSSRGLNYGYTF. The rearrangement links TRBV7-8 to TRBJ1-2; 8 positions agree with TRBD1. Trimming at V came to 4 bases and at J to 1 base, leaving 2 bases not matched to a gene. The germline gives CDR1 SGHVS, CDR2 FQNEAQ. The CDR3 sequence is 14 residues long.

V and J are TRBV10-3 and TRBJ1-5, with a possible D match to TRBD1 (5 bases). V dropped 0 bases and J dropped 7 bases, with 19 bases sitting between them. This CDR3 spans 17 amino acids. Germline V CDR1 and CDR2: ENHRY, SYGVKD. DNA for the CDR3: TGTGCCATCAGTGAGTCGGGAGAAGTGAGGAGGGGACAGCCCCAGCATTTT. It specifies CAISESGEVRRGQPQHF.

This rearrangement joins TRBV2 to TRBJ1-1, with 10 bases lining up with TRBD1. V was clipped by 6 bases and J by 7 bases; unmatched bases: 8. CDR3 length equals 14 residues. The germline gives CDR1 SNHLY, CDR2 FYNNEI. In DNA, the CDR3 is TGTGCCAGCAGCCCTAAGGGACAGGGGTATGAAGCTTTCTTT. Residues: CASSPKGQGYEAFF.

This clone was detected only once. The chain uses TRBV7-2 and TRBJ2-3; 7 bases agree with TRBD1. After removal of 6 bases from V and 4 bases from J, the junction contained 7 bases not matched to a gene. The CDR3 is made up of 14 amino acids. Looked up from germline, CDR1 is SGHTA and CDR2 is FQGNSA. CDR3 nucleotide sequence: TGTGCCAGCAGTCCCTCAGGGGGATCAGATACGCAGTATTTT. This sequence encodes CASSPSGGSDTQYF.

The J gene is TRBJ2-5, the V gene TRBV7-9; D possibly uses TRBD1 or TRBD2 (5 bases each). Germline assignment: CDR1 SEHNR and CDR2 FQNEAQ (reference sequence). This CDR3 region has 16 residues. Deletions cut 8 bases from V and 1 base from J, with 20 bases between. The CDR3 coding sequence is TGTGCCAGCGACCCTGGTCGGTGGGGACCCCAAGAGACCCAGTACTTC. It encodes CASDPGRWGPQETQYF.

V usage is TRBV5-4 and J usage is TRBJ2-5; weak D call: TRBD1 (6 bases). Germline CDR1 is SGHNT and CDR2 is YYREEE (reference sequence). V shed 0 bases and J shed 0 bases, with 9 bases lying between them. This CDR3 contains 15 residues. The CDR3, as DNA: TGTGCCAGCAGCTTGGCAGGGGTCGACCAAGAGACCCAGTACTTC. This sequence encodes CASSLAGVDQETQYF.